This T cell receptor (beta chain) is from a study of T cells in Graves' hyperthyroidism and ophthalmopathy. General study findings and limits: Blood shared most expanded thyroid clonotypes above 0.001.

Exclusion criteria comprised uncontrolled infection, other autoimmune disease, pregnancy or lactation. The ends were cut back, 5 bases at V and 9 bases at J, with 11 bases in the middle. The CDR3 consists of 12 residues. CDR1 and CDR2 (germline): SEHNR, FQNEAQ (reference sequence). There were TCR beta CDR3 regions amplified from RNA transcripts. HTBI primers were the set used in a first-round RT-PCR of the TCR CDR3. TCRdb re-called the multiplex PCR reads with MiXCR, one entry per CDR3 protein. The sample contains approximately 430,000 distinct CDR3 sequences, around a sixth of which appear only once. Ten or more counts support this clonotype. Its antigen remains unknown.

This TCR came from a woman aged 18-29 years with Graves' hyperthyroidism. This sequence joins TRBV7-9 and TRBJ2-1; D may match TRBD1 or TRBD2 (5 bases each). Sequencing was carried out using blood. The CDR3 sequence: CASSHGTGEQFF. In nucleotides, the CDR3 is TGTGCCAGCAGCCACGGGACGGGTGAGCAGTTCTTC.